A selection of T cell receptor beta chains follows, all from one sample in a study of T cells expressing NK-cell markers. No DNA is given; TCRdb re-called the 5' RACE reads and lists each CDR3 protein once. This table holds approximately 460,000 distinct CDR3 sequences. What was sequenced was blood T cells: a sorted CD56 or NKG2C T cell subset, CD4+ or CD8+ T cells, or bulk PBMC T cells (not recorded which). The source of these receptors is a woman aged 18 to 75 in good health. CDR3s include the opening cysteine and the closing phenylalanine or tryptophan. The order of the fields is V gene, J gene, CDR3 protein.

>TRBV20-1|TRBJ2-4
CSAARGLGNIQYF
>TRBV29-1|TRBJ1-2
CSVADGFNYGYTF
>TRBV12-3/TRBV12-4|TRBJ2-5
CASSSLGGRETQYF
>TRBV15|TRBJ2-5
CATSRVLAGSETQYF
>TRBV30|TRBJ2-7
CAWTPLYEQYF
>TRBV5-1|TRBJ2-2
CASSFGDGELFF
>TRBV11-2|TRBJ2-4
CASSLVGTVLAKNIQYF
>TRBV5-5|TRBJ1-2
CASSLDPTGGYTF
>TRBV6-1|TRBJ2-7
CASRAPGQNYEQYF
>TRBV6-1|TRBJ1-2
CASSLLTGRGRYTF
>TRBV5-1|TRBJ2-3
CASSLGSGGAYRDTQYF
>TRBV5-8|TRBJ2-1
CASSLAVTLGPYNEQFF
>TRBV4-3|TRBJ2-7
CASSQDRQGPYEQYF
>TRBV4-2|TRBJ2-1
CASSHSGLSRGYNEQFF
>TRBV7-9|TRBJ2-1
CASSLDGLSYNEQFF
>TRBV5-6|TRBJ2-1
CASSLVLAGGDEQFF
>TRBV18|TRBJ1-1
CASSPIAGGSEAFF
>TRBV11-2|TRBJ2-7
CASRTGGPVDEQYF
>TRBV4-3|TRBJ2-1
CASSQEGQLAGNNEQFF
>TRBV11-2|TRBJ2-2
CASSLSPLAGWTFTGELFF
>TRBV11-2|TRBJ2-1
CASSLGSLSSGGNEQFF
>TRBV9|TRBJ2-3
CASSVGGQGGDTQYF
>TRBV12-3/TRBV12-4|TRBJ2-2
CASSPGTLGELFF
>TRBV7-8|TRBJ2-7
CASSLVTNYEQYF
>TRBV12-3/TRBV12-4|TRBJ2-3
CASSSPRGRADTQYF
>TRBV30|TRBJ2-1
CAWSAAVSSGEQFF
>TRBV25-1|TRBJ2-1
CASSEILAGGPSHNEQFF
>TRBV7-9|TRBJ2-3
CASSLVGGYGDTQYF
>TRBV2|TRBJ2-7
CASSQTGTSVSYEQYF
>TRBV20-1|TRBJ2-1
CSARDGSSGSYEQFF
>TRBV12-3/TRBV12-4|TRBJ1-3
CASSLDTSRNTIYF
>TRBV20-1|TRBJ1-2
CSARAMTGGGYTF
>TRBV9|TRBJ1-2
CASAAASYGYTF
>TRBV12-3/TRBV12-4|TRBJ1-5
CASSLSRASNQPQHF
>TRBV12-3/TRBV12-4|TRBJ2-7
CASGWDKFYEQYF